This T cell receptor beta chain appears in the sequencing data of a study of T cells in Graves' hyperthyroidism and ophthalmopathy (dated by TCRdb to between 2018 and 2021). Describing the broader study: Peripheral blood samples were taken at initial diagnosis, before any treatment was given. After sampling, hyperthyroidism patients received methimazole starting at 30 mg daily, and ophthalmopathy patients received high-dose intravenous methylprednisolone. To identify distinguishing TCR V-J signatures, a discovery cohort of about a hundred patients was used, comprising under 45 with Graves' ophthalmopathy and around 57 with stable Graves' hyperthyroidism. According to the paper, TCR Vbeta CDR3 sequencing was carried out on over 130 peripheral blood samples, which came from over 40 ophthalmopathy, 75 or so hyperthyroidism and roughly 17 progressor patients. The 75 to 100 discovery patients were randomly split 7:3 into training and test sets. An independent validation cohort of around 19 hyperthyroidism patients and some 15 patients who later progressed to ophthalmopathy tested prospective prediction of ophthalmopathy. In addition, the study compared T-cell repertoires in thyroid tissue and in blood from five to seven Graves' hyperthyroidism patients. Results and caveats for the whole study, not just this receptor: Sample size was not statistically predetermined, and investigators were not blinded to group allocation. A model built on a 13 V-J signature distinguished ophthalmopathy from stable hyperthyroidism, reaching about 88% sensitivity and 81.08% specificity in cross-validation and 80%/75% in testing. In validation, the model predicted progression to ophthalmopathy with over 60% sensitivity and less than 75% specificity, a median of around 6.6 months before onset. Blood samples also contained most of the expanded thyroid clonotypes (frequency above 0.001), which suggests that blood repertoires may reflect thyroid immune responses.

Stable Graves' hyperthyroidism was defined as the absence of progression to ophthalmopathy over 18 months of follow-up. Hyperthyroidism patients were newly diagnosed, had a disease duration of under 2 months, and were aged 18 to 65 years. The study excluded patients with uncontrolled infections, other autoimmune diseases, pregnancy or lactation. Diagnoses were based on clinical symptoms, serum thyroxine and TRAb, thyroid ultrasound and orbital computed tomography. Ficoll-Paque density gradient centrifugation was used to isolate PBMCs from around 9.1 ml of fresh peripheral blood. Total RNA was extracted with Trizol reagent, and quality was checked on an Agilent 2100 Bioanalyzer. On this clonotype: The specificity of this receptor is unknown. Relative to the germline gene, one junction end is altered; a read error may explain this.

The TCR beta CDR3 regions were amplified from the RNA transcripts. The TCR CDR3 was subjected to a first round of RT-PCR using the HTBI primer set and the Qiagen OneStep RT-PCR kit. A second multiplex PCR round built the libraries, followed by size selection and purification. Sequencing of the libraries was done on an Illumina HiSeq2000 using paired-end 100 bp reads. In the authors' own workflow: Raw data were processed with SOAPnuke, discarding reads with adapters, uncalled bases, mean Phred below 15, or no exact constant-primer or identifier match. High-quality paired reads were merged using COPE v1.2.5, and each unique nucleotide sequence was defined as a clonotype. MiTCR v1.1 was used to align clonotypes to the IMGT TRBV, TRBD and TRBJ reference segments. Analysis was restricted to V-J combinations with a frequency above 0.0001, which covered about 99% of repertoires. A TCS score was defined as the ratio between F50 (clonal expansion) and ExV (chaos), using BLOSUM62-based TCRdist between CDR3 peptides within each V-J. Welch's t-statistics and random forest reduced around 520 V-J features to some 14, which were used in a naive Bayes classifier (R e1071). The Morisita-Horn index was used to measure how similar the thyroid and blood repertoires were. TCRdb redid the processing of the public reads, applying fastp at Q25 and MiXCR, and retained in-frame beta chains. Each entry is one CDR3 protein sequence, shown with its most common DNA and genes. The V and J calls shown here were made by TCRdb, not taken from the authors' results. Counted in this sample were about 840,000 distinct CDR3 sequences; around 38% of them appeared once. The ten largest make up 8.9% of the sample.

Reading from cysteine to phenylalanine, the CDR3 counts 14 amino acids. This entry keeps only the CDR3 DNA: 42 bases, framed from base 1. Per the germline V gene, SGHRS is the CDR1 and YFSETQ is the CDR2. This receptor chain uses TRBV5-1 and TRBJ1-5; 9 junctional bases match TRBD1. Sequencing input: blood. This receptor was identified in a man younger than 30 with Graves' hyperthyroidism. The bases are TGCGCCCGCAGCCCAGGGACAGGGAATCAGCCCCAGCATTTT. Its translation reads: CARSPGTGNQPQHF.